This T cell receptor (beta chain) was observed in a study of CD8+ T cells in alopecia areata. The investigators collected lesional scalp punch biopsies and peripheral blood from alopecia areata patients. Extracted from the samples, RNA was reverse transcribed into cDNA to serve as the sequencing template. Profiling relied on immunoSEQ multiplex PCR, and the TCRdb table lists in-frame clones only, not all of them. Among around 29,000 clones listed, 65% to 80% were seen once. General study points: Scalp samples also yield sequences of resident alphabeta T cells from normal skin. Compared with mice, patients displayed less clear TCR sharing, possibly for HLA-related reasons. For lesional scalp, especially alopecia totalis/universalis, clonality was higher than in normal scalp.

Germline CDR1 GTSNPN, CDR2 SVGIG (reference sequence). The CDR3 sequence is 13 residues long. V dropped 0 bases and J dropped 1 base, with 6 bases sitting between them. On this clone itself: As yet, its antigen is unknown.

The source of this sequence is a human donor with alopecia areata. Sequencing was carried out using NKG2D-low CD8+ T cells sorted from blood. This rearrangement joins TRBV30 to TRBJ1-1, with no clear D. CDR3 bases: TGTGCCTGGAGTGTAACCAGGAACACTGAAGCTTTCTTT. Protein: CAWSVTRNTEAFF. Full variable domain (rest looked up from reference TRBV30 and TRBJ1-1): SQTIHQWPATLVQPVGSPLSLECTVEGTSNPNLYWYRQAAGRGLQLLFYSVGIGQISSEVPQNLSASRPQDRQFILSSKKLLLSDSGFYLCAWSVTRNTEAFFGQGTRLTVV.